Below, 12 T cell receptor beta chains from the same sample are listed, as sequenced in a study of T cell repertoires in cytomegalovirus infection. TCRdb re-analysed the reads in MiXCR, keeping a single row per CDR3 protein. The sample carries approximately 730,000 distinct CDR3 sequences, roughly 33% recorded once. These TCRs' antigens remain unknown. Source: cultured PBMCs, taken from culture after CMV antigen stimulation. The receptors here all came from a human donor in good health (CMV status not recorded). Some clones in this sample may be carry-over from other donors' samples.

This chain connects TRBV6-6 to TRBJ2-7; D not certain. Germline loops: CDR1 MNHNY, CDR2 SVGAGI (reference sequence). V lost 5 bases and J lost 3, with 8 bases in between. The CDR3 runs 12 residues. The CDR3 sequence is CASSMIVYEQYF. CDR3 DNA sequence: TGTGCCAGCAGTATGATAGTCTACGAGCAGTACTTC.

This chain connects TRBV5-4 to TRBJ1-2; 10 positions agree with TRBD1. With 1 base clipped from V and 6 bases from J, the junction kept 6 bases outside the gene matches. The CDR3 totals 15 residues. CDR1 and CDR2 (germline): SGHNT, YYREEE (reference sequence). The CDR3 region has the DNA TGTGCCAGCAGCTTGCGAGACAGGGGGCGCGATGGCTACACCTTC. Its translation: CASSLRDRGRDGYTF.

As to this clonotype: One junction end does not reproduce the germline sequence, and a read error may be involved. The gene calls are TRBV6-8 and TRBJ2-4, with D uncertain. Germline CDR1 is MNHGY and CDR2 is SAAAGT. The CDR3 sequence is 14 residues long. The CDR3 reads CASSYSILENIRYF. The CDR3 bases are TGTGCCAGCAGTTACTCGATATTGGAAAACATTCGGTACTTC.

Concerning this clonotype: The junction does not match germline at one end; this may be a read error. The chain joins TRBV4-1 to TRBJ1-1, with a tentative D call TRBD1 (5 bases). This CDR3 has 16 amino acids. Germline assignment: CDR1 MGHRA and CDR2 YSYEKL. Here the CDR3 DNA reads TGTGCCAGCAGCTTACATGCGGGACTCATGAACACTGAAGCTTTCTTT. It yields the protein CASSLHAGLMNTEAFF.

This clonotype was observed a handful of times. This sequence joins TRBV7-6 and TRBJ2-1; D not resolved. CDR3 length: 14 residues. The ends were cut back, 1 base at V and 4 bases at J, with 8 bases in the middle. The germline V gene encodes CDR1 SGHVS and CDR2 FNYEAQ. The CDR3: CASSLGNIYNEQFF. The CDR3 DNA reads as TGTGCCAGCAGCTTAGGAAACATTTACAATGAGCAGTTCTTC. Based on the CDR3 plus reference TRBV7-6 and TRBJ2-1, the full variable domain is GAGVSQSPRYKVTKRGQDVALRCDPISGHVSLYWYRQALGQGPEFLTYFNYEAQQDKSGLPNDRFSAERPEGSISTLTIQRTEQRDSAMYRCASSLGNIYNEQFFGPGTRLTVL.

Many counts were recorded for this clonotype. The gene calls are TRBV2 and TRBJ2-5; D is perhaps TRBD1 (5 bases). The V gene lost 6 bases and the J gene lost 0 bases, with 5 bases spanning the gap. Germline CDR1 is SNHLY and CDR2 is FYNNEI. CDR3 length: 12 amino acids. The chain's CDR3 is CASRGDQETQYF. The DNA of the CDR3 is TGTGCCAGCAGAGGGGACCAAGAGACCCAGTACTTC.

The chain uses TRBV6-8 and TRBJ2-7, with 8 bases that match TRBD2. CDR1 MNHGY and CDR2 SAAAGT come from the germline V gene. This CDR3 spans 14 amino acids. V lost 7 bases, J lost 0 bases, and 5 bases stayed unmatched. CDR3 amino acids: CASTSSGGSYEQYF. The CDR3 nucleotides are TGTGCCAGCACCTCAAGCGGGGGCTCCTACGAGCAGTACTTC.

This clonotype was detected only a few times. V is TRBV4-3 and J is TRBJ1-1, with D unresolved. This CDR3 is 13 amino acids long. Germline CDR1 is LGHNA and CDR2 is YSLEER. The V gene lost 4 bases and the J gene lost 3 bases, with 9 bases spanning the gap. The CDR3 nucleotides read TGCGCCAGCAGCCGGTTGAGGGACACTGAAGCTTTCTTT. Translated, it gives CASSRLRDTEAFF.

This sequence joins TRBV4-1 and TRBJ2-5; D is perhaps TRBD1 or TRBD2 (5 bases each). V shed 1 base and J shed 4 bases, with 10 bases lying between them. The CDR3 spans 14 residues. Per germline, CDR1 MGHRA and CDR2 YSYEKL. As DNA, the CDR3 is TGCGCCAGCAGCCAAGGGGGCCGGGGAGAGACCCAGTACTTC. This encodes CASSQGGRGETQYF.

The chain combines TRBV15 with TRBJ1-1; D not resolved. Trimming removed 5 bases from V and 1 base from J, with 14 bases in between. The CDR3 contains 15 residues. CDR1 is LNHNV, CDR2 YYDKDF, per germline (reference sequence). CDR3 region: CATSGRVRWNTEAFF. CDR3 DNA sequence: TGTGCCACCAGCGGGCGGGTAAGATGGAACACTGAAGCTTTCTTT.

V is TRBV19 and J is TRBJ2-7; no clear D gene. The CDR3 covers 12 residues. Germline V gene sequence: CDR1 LNHDA, CDR2 SQIVND (reference sequence). With 4 bases removed from V and 7 bases from J, the gap between germline ends came to 11 bases. The CDR3 reads CASSTIFGEQYF. For the CDR3, the DNA is TGTGCCAGTAGTACTATCTTCGGTGAGCAGTACTTC.

The rearrangement uses TRBV3-1 and TRBJ2-1; possible D gene TRBD2, 6 bases. This CDR3 contains 12 residues. Germline CDR1 LGHDT, CDR2 YNNKEL (reference sequence). Trimming cost V 5 bases and J 9 bases, with 11 bases left between them. This CDR3 reads CASSLQGGEQFF. The CDR3 nucleotides are TGTGCCAGCAGCTTGCAGGGAGGTGAGCAGTTCTTC.